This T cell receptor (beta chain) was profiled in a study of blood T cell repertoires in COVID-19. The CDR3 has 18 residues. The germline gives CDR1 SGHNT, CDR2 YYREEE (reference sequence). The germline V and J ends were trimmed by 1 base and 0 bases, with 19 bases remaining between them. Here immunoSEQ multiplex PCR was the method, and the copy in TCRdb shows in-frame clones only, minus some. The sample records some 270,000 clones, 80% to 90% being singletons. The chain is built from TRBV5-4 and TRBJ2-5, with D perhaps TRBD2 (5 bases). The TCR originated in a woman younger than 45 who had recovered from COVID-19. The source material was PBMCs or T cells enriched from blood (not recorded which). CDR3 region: CASSLSPSGERDQETQYF. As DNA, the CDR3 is TGTGCCAGCAGCTTGTCGCCCTCCGGGGAAAGGGACCAAGAGACCCAGTACTTC.